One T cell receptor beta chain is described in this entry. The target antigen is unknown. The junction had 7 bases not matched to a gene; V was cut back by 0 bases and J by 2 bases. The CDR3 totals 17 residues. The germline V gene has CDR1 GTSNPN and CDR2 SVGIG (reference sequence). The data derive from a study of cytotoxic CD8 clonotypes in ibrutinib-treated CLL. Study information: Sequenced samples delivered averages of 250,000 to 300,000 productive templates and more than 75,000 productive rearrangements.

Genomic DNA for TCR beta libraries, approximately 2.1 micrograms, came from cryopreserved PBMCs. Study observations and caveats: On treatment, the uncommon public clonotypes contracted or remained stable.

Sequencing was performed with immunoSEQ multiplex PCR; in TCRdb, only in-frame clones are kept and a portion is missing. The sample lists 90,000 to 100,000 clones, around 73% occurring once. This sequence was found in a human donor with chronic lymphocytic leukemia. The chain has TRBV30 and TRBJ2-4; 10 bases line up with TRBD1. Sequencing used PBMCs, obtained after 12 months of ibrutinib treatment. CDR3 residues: CAWSVLGTGVSKNIQYF. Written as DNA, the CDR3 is TGTGCCTGGAGTGTGCTCGGGACAGGGGTTTCCAAAAACATTCAGTACTTC.